The T cell receptor (beta chain) described here comes from a study of monozygotic twins with inflammatory bowel disease. Findings and caveats of the study: No one strong IBD-associated signal or clonotype was supported. None of the different T cell subtypes could be distinguished from one another.

From its re-call of the 5' RACE reads, TCRdb lists each CDR3 protein once, without DNA. The sample totals about 350,000 distinct CDR3 sequences. Whole-blood total RNA was extracted without T cell sorting. On this clonotype: Its antigen remains unknown.

Germline lookup yields CDR1 LNHDA and CDR2 SQIVND (reference sequence). The length of the CDR3 is 15 residues. The receptor's source is a human donor with ulcerative colitis or Crohn's disease, or a healthy co-twin of an affected twin (not recorded which). The sequencing sample was made of blood. V is TRBV19 and J is TRBJ1-1; the TCRdb call, TRBD1, lacks DNA for checking. The CDR3 loop reads CASSMSAGGYTEAFF.